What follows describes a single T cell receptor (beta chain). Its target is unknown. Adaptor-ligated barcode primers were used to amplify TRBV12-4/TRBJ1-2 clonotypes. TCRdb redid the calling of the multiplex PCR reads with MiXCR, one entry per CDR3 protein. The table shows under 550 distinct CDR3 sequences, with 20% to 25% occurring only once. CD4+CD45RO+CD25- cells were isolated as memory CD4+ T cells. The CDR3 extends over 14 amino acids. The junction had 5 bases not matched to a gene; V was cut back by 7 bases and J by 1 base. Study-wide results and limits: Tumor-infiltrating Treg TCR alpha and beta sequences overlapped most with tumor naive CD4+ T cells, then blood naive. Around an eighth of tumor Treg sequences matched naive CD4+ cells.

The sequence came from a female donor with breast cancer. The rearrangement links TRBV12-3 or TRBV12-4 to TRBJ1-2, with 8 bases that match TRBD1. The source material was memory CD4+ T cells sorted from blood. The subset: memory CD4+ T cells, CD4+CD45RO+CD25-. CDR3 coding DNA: TGTGCCAGCATCGGAGGACAGGGTAACTATGGCTACACCTTC. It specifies CASIGGQGNYGYTF.